The present entry profiles one TCR beta chain with its context. This sample is drawn from a study of blood T cell repertoires in COVID-19. Whole-study context: There were acute and convalescent COVID-19 samples, and they came from the United States, Italy and Spain.

Germline-derived CDR1 and CDR2 are SGHTA and FQGNSA. The CDR3 runs to 14 residues. V lost 3 bases to trimming and J lost 2 bases, with 11 bases between them. Clones were read by immunoSEQ multiplex PCR, and TCRdb kept only the in-frame ones, dropping some. The sample shows approximately 90,000 clones, roughly 84% of them seen only once. The rearrangement joins TRBV7-2 to TRBJ2-7, with a weak D call TRBD1 (6 bases). This receptor was identified in a woman aged 80 or older with acute or convalescent COVID-19. Source material: peripheral blood. CDR3 residues: CASSFRTATYEQYF. The CDR3 DNA follows: TGTGCCAGCAGCTTCCGGACAGCAACCTACGAGCAGTACTTC.